The T cell receptor (beta chain) under discussion was sequenced for a study of CD4 T cells in relation to SARS-CoV-2 and coronaviruses listed by TCRdb under 2021. As for the study more broadly: The ViraFEST assay cultured PBMCs with antigen for around nine days, then sequenced TCR beta CDR3s to find antigen-specific clonal expansions. The Adaptive Biotechnologies TCR-sequencing kit was used to sequence samples from a few pre-COVID donors and the naive versus memory experiments, whereas other data were Illumina-based. Shared crossreactive spike epitopes were mapped to their HLA restriction using patient-derived lymphoblastoid cell lines. At the level of individual TCR clonotypes, the study evaluated whether memory CD4+ T cells crossreact between the spike proteins of SARS-CoV-2 and those of common cold coronaviruses. An HIV-1 Nef peptide pool or a culture without peptide was used as the negative reference condition. A different, Illumina-based TCR-beta assay was used to sequence expansion assays from other donors in the study.

The protocol used for the library was the immunoSEQ multiplex PCR assay. Per the original workflow: During preprocessing, nonproductive sequences were removed, as were CDR3s that did not start with C, did not end with F or W, or were shorter than 7 amino acids. The MANAFEST web app identified antigen-specific clonotypes based on expansion compared with the reference and other culture wells. A clone was considered positive if significant expansion relative to the reference culture was observed in 2 of 3 replicate wells at an FDR below 0.05. A further requirement for positive clones was significant expansion compared with all other tandem wells, along with an odds ratio above 5. Pairwise Levenshtein distance, computed with the stringdist R package after three terminal residues were trimmed from each end, was used as the measure of CDR3 homology. The source is immuneACCESS, and TCRdb retained only in-frame sequences with V and J called. Part of the clones is not carried over; for the studies checked, unresolved V genes explain less than half of this, and the remainder is unexplained. For V, J and clone size, that table is used; D and trimming come from the DNA. A total of approximately 17,000 clones appear in this sample, 75% to 85% of them only once. Roughly 11% of the sample is held by the ten biggest clonotypes.

For this clone: Its antigen is still unknown. There are no base qualities to consult, and no much larger clone falls within one base.

CD4+ T cells from unexposed donors were collected before the COVID-19 pandemic (2011-2018). The EasySep CD4+ T cell isolation kit was used to isolate CD4+ T cells once the cultures had run for more than 8 days. As cell numbers permitted, CD4+ T cells from unexposed donors were tested for reactivity to SARS-CoV-2 S and N and to four common cold coronavirus spike pools. PBMCs were cultured at 1.5 million to 2 million per well in IMDM supplemented with roughly 5% human AB serum and 10 IU/ml IL-2. Half of the culture medium was replaced with fresh IL-2-containing medium on days 3 and 7. Each peptide culture condition was generally run in triplicate replicate wells. Leukapheresis product for the unexposed donors was bought commercially. PBMCs were isolated from leukapheresis product or whole blood by Ficoll-Paque PLUS gradient centrifugation. PBMCs were either cryopreserved at -140°C or used fresh in the expansion assay. The QIAamp Micro DNA Kit was used to extract genomic DNA from the CD4+ T cells.

Paper-wide results and their limitations: The study was limited by small numbers of patients and tested TCRs. Because no donor provided both pre-pandemic and post-infection samples, tracing the source of pre-existing responses was limited. Compared with monoreactive clones, crossreactive clones had significantly weaker SARS-CoV-2-driven expansion, a result consistent with antigenic imprinting. Memory CD4+ clonotypes crossrecognizing SARS-CoV-2 and at least one common cold coronavirus spike were found in approximately 60% of donors. Because the crossreactivity analysis focused on spike protein, crossreactivity against other viral proteins was not assessed.

CDR3 length: 17 amino acids, cysteine to phenylalanine. Only the CDR3 portion is preserved as DNA: 51 bases, with reading frame beginning at the first base. The germline V gene (reference sequence) provides CDR1 MNHEY and CDR2 SMNVEV. V gives up 4 bases and J gives up 5 bases, and the segment between their germline ends measures 24 bases. This clonotype was obtained from a human donor in good health. Recombination connected TRBV27 to TRBJ2-7; the D segment cannot be called with confidence. The specimen sequenced was CD4+ T cells from PBMCs, cultured in vitro. The CDR3 region reads CASSSLRGSVVVDEQYF. The bases read TGTGCCAGCAGTTCCCTCCGAGGATCCGTCGTTGTGGACGAGCAGTACTTC.